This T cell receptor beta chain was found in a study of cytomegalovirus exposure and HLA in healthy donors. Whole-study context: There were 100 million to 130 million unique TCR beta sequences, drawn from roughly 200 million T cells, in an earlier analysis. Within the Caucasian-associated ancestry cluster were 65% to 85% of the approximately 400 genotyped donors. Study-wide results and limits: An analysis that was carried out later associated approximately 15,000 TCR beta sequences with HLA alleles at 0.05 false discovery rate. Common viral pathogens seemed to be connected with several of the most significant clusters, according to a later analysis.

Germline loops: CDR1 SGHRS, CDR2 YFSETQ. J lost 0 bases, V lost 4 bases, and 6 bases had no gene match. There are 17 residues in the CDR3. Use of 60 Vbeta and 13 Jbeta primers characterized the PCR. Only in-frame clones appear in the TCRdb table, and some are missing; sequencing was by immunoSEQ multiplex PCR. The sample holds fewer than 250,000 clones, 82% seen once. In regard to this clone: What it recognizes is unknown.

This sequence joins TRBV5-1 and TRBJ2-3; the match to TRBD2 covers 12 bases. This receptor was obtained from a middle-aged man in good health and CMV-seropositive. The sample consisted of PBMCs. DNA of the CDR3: TGCGCCAGCAGCCTAGGGACTAGCGGGCTAAGCACAGATACGCAGTATTTT. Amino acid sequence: CASSLGTSGLSTDTQYF.